The next 32 T cell receptor beta chains were all read from a single sample in a study of regulatory T cells in long-lasting Graves disease (dated by TCRdb to the early 2020s). Library prep was done by multiplex PCR. The sequencing machine was an Illumina HiSeq 4000. TCR beta libraries were built with iRepertoire HTBI primers and Arm-PCR amplification of CDR3 regions. The public reads were run again by TCRdb, first through fastp at Q25 and then through MiXCR, and only productive beta chains were kept. Identical CDR3 protein sequences are pooled into one entry, listed with their most common genes and DNA. This sample comprises about 430,000 distinct CDR3 sequences, 15% of them detected only once. The ten largest clonotypes hold over 7% of the sample. The label giving this sample's time point can be read as: newly diagnosed GD, antithyroid drugs for less than 3 months. For both TCR sequencing and RNA sequencing, RNA was extracted from PBMCs using TRIzol.

This sample also appeared in a second study, on T cells in Graves' hyperthyroidism and ophthalmopathy.

Here the sequenced sample was peripheral blood mononuclear cells (PBMCs), taken at new diagnosis, from a patient treated with antithyroid drugs. Source of these receptors: a woman between 35 and 50 years old with Graves disease. Donor details come from another sample of the same person, matched by shared clones.

This clonotype showed up many times. V is TRBV29-1 and J is TRBJ1-2; the D gene is possibly TRBD1 (5 bases). Per the germline V gene, CDR1 is SQVTM and CDR2 is ANQGSEA. The CDR3 runs to 15 residues. The V end lost 5 bases, the J end lost 7 bases, and 23 bases lay between the germline ends. CDR3 residues: CSVSGPLGRVSGYTF. As DNA, the CDR3 is TGCAGCGTTTCGGGGCCACTTGGACGCGTGAGTGGCTACACCTTC.

This clonotype has ten or more counts. The chain joins TRBV12-5 to TRBJ2-3, with TRBD2 identical over 8 bases. Germline V gene sequence: CDR1 LGHNT, CDR2 FRNRAP. The CDR3 has 15 residues. Germline trimming cut 6 bases from V and 2 bases from J; bases unmatched to any gene: 7. The CDR3 spells CASGAIAGHTDTQYF. DNA of the CDR3: TGTGCTAGTGGAGCCATAGCGGGGCACACAGATACGCAGTATTTT.

V and J are TRBV28 and TRBJ2-7; 7 nucleotides match TRBD1. J lost 6 bases, V lost 2 bases, and 13 bases had no gene match. Per germline, CDR1 MDHEN and CDR2 SYDVKM. The length of the CDR3 is 16 residues. The CDR3 here is CASSLTGTDVLIEQYF. In DNA, the CDR3 is TGTGCCAGCAGTTTAACTGGGACAGATGTCTTGATCGAGCAGTACTTC.

This clonotype was counted at least ten times. The V and J genes are TRBV28 and TRBJ2-7, with D perhaps matching TRBD2 (6 bases). V gave up 4 bases and J gave up 3 bases, with 19 bases separating them. Germline V gene lookup returns CDR1 MDHEN and CDR2 SYDVKM. The CDR3 loop spans 16 amino acids. CDR3 nucleotide sequence: TGTGCCAGCAGTTCCATCGGTAGCGGAGGAGGCTACGAGCAGTACTTC. Amino acids: CASSSIGSGGGYEQYF.

In its sample, this clonotype was seen many times. The gene calls are TRBV10-3 and TRBJ2-7; D not resolved. Trimming removed 3 bases from V and 0 bases from J, with 9 bases in between. The CDR3 is 14 amino acids. CDR1 ENHRY and CDR2 SYGVKD come from the germline V gene. The CDR3 DNA follows: TGTGCCATCAGTGACCGCGCCTCCTCCTACGAGCAGTACTTC. This codes for CAISDRASSYEQYF.

This clonotype was found many times. V is TRBV28 and J is TRBJ2-1; tentatively, D is TRBD2 (6 bases). The CDR3 contains 18 residues. The V gene's germline CDR1 is MDHEN and CDR2 SYDVKM. The V end was cut by 5 bases, the J end by 0 bases, with 20 bases between. The CDR3 region is CASSPMARLGLSYNEQFF. DNA for the CDR3: TGTGCCAGCAGTCCAATGGCCCGACTAGGCCTCTCCTACAATGAGCAGTTCTTC.

The chain carries TRBV20-1 and TRBJ2-1, with 11 bases matching TRBD2. Germline assignment: CDR1 DFQATT and CDR2 SNEGSKA (reference sequence). With V trimmed by 0 bases and J by 5 bases, 9 bases remained unmatched. The CDR3 totals 17 residues. For the CDR3, the DNA is TGCAGTGCTAGAGATAAGTCTCTAGCGGGAGGTAACAATGAGCAGTTCTTC. This gives the protein CSARDKSLAGGNNEQFF.

The rearrangement links TRBV5-4 to TRBJ1-1; a possible D gene is TRBD1 (6 bases). The CDR3 has 14 amino acids. Germline CDR1 and CDR2: SGHNT and YYREEE (reference sequence). Trimming cost V 3 bases and J 5 bases, with 14 bases left between them. The CDR3 DNA follows: TGTGCCAGCAGCTCGGGGGGGGCCTGGACTGAAGCTTTCTTT. Protein: CASSSGGAWTEAFF.

In this sample, this clonotype turned up a few times. This rearrangement joins TRBV20-1 to TRBJ2-1, with TRBD2 matching 9 bases. The V gene end was trimmed by 2 bases and the J gene end by 3 bases; junction bases not matched to a gene: 5. The CDR3 runs to 15 residues. The germline V gene encodes CDR1 DFQATT and CDR2 SNEGSKA (reference sequence). In DNA, the CDR3 is TGCAGTGCTAGAAGCGCTAGCGGGAACTACAATGAGCAGTTCTTC. Amino acid sequence: CSARSASGNYNEQFF.

This clonotype was detected many times. The chain is built from TRBV28 and TRBJ1-4; 7 bases map to TRBD1. In germline, CDR1 is MDHEN, CDR2 SYDVKM. This CDR3 region has 14 residues. The ends lost 8 bases at V and 8 bases at J; junction bases unmatched: 11. The CDR3 region has the DNA TGTGCCAGCGATGGGAACAGGGGTCGAGAAAAACTGTTTTTT. As protein: CASDGNRGREKLFF.

The J gene is TRBJ1-1, the V gene TRBV7-3; TRBD1 matches at 10 bases. Germline assignment: CDR1 SGHTA and CDR2 FQGTGA. This CDR3 spans 14 amino acids. V trimming: 8 bases; J trimming: 5 bases; junction bases outside the gene matches: 8. The CDR3 nucleotides are TGTGCCAGCGGCAGGGACAGGGGTGGAACTGAAGCTTTCTTT. The encoded protein is CASGRDRGGTEAFF. Complete variable domain (other parts from reference TRBV7-3 and TRBJ1-1): GAGVSQTPSNKVTEKGKYVELRCDPISGHTALYWYRQSLGQGPEFLIYFQGTGAADDSGLPNDRFFAVRPEGSVSTLKIQRTERGDSAVYLCASGRDRGGTEAFFGQGTRLTVV.

The rearrangement joins TRBV27 to TRBJ2-5, with a possible D match to TRBD2 (5 bases). The V and J ends lost 5 bases and 3 bases respectively, with 13 bases between them. The CDR3 length is 14 residues. Germline CDR1 is MNHEY and CDR2 is SMNVEV (reference sequence). CDR3 sequence reads: CASSVGQREETQYF. The CDR3 region has the DNA TGTGCCAGCAGTGTGGGTCAGAGGGAAGAGACCCAGTACTTC.

The V and J genes are TRBV6-1 and TRBJ2-6; D may correspond to TRBD1 or TRBD2 (6 bases each). V was cut by 6 bases and J by 4 bases, with 16 bases left in between. This CDR3 comprises 16 residues. Germline V gene sequence: CDR1 MNHNS, CDR2 SASEGT. The CDR3 sequence: CASRFFGGTGANVLTF. The CDR3 DNA follows: TGTGCCAGCAGGTTCTTCGGGGGCACCGGGGCCAACGTCCTGACTTTC.

This clonotype was found many times. The V gene is TRBV3-1, the J gene TRBJ2-5; D not resolved. The CDR3 loop spans 15 amino acids. Trimming stripped 6 bases from V and 0 bases from J, with 14 bases between. Germline assignment: CDR1 LGHDT and CDR2 YNNKEL (reference sequence). CDR3 sequence (DNA): TGTGCCAGCAGGAGAGGTAACCGTAACCAAGAGACCCAGTACTTC. Translation gives CASRRGNRNQETQYF.

This chain links TRBV18 with TRBJ2-2, with D perhaps TRBD1 or TRBD2 (5 bases each). Trimming pared 2 bases from V and 5 bases from J, leaving 18 bases between. The germline V gene encodes CDR1 KGHSH and CDR2 LQKENI. The CDR3 sequence is 17 residues long. The CDR3 loop is CASSPSGMGRLTGELFF. CDR3 in DNA: TGTGCCAGCTCACCATCGGGGATGGGACGACTAACCGGGGAGCTGTTTTTT.

The chain carries TRBV4-1 and TRBJ2-7; D perhaps matches TRBD2 (5 bases). V was shortened by 2 bases and J by 0 bases, with 23 bases between the two germline ends. Germline CDR1 reads MGHRA; CDR2 reads YSYEKL. The CDR3 has 19 residues. CDR3 sequence (DNA): TGCGCCAGCAGCCAAAAAGAAGGTAGCTGGGAGCACCACTCCTACGAGCAGTACTTC. It translates to CASSQKEGSWEHHSYEQYF.

This clonotype was observed at least ten times. The rearrangement joins TRBV12-3 or TRBV12-4 to TRBJ2-1, with TRBD1 as a possible D gene (5 bases). V shed 10 bases and J shed 12 bases, with 16 bases lying between them. This CDR3 is built from 11 residues. This CDR3 reads CATQVGPSQFF. CDR3 DNA: TGTGCCACACAGGTAGGGCCGTCGCAGTTCTTC.

Here the CDR3 reads CASSLAPGLAGGPSYNEQFF. Here the CDR3 DNA reads TGTGCCAGCAGCTTAGCCCCCGGACTAGCGGGAGGGCCCTCCTACAATGAGCAGTTCTTC. This chain uses TRBV11-2 with TRBJ2-1; 15 bases agree with TRBD2. Germline V gives CDR1 SGHAT, CDR2 FQNNGV. CDR3 length: 20 amino acids. The ends lost 1 base at V and 0 bases at J; junction bases unmatched: 7.

This chain links TRBV12-3 or TRBV12-4 with TRBJ2-2; perhaps TRBD2 as D (6 bases). The V and J ends lost 8 bases and 2 bases respectively, with 12 bases between them. This CDR3 spans 14 amino acids. The CDR3 sequence: CASEPGRNTGELFF. CDR3 nucleotide sequence: TGTGCCAGCGAGCCCGGGAGAAACACCGGGGAGCTGTTTTTT.

This clonotype has ten or more counts. The J gene is TRBJ2-3, the V gene TRBV2; no definite D call. Deletions cut 3 bases from V and 3 bases from J, with 7 bases between. This CDR3 contains 13 residues. CDR1 and CDR2 (germline): SNHLY, FYNNEI. For the CDR3, the DNA is TGTGCCAGCAGTGACGGGTTGACAGATACGCAGTATTTT. Translated, it gives CASSDGLTDTQYF.

The chain is built from TRBV3-1 and TRBJ2-7; 10 bases are shared with TRBD2. The germline gives CDR1 LGHDT, CDR2 YNNKEL (reference sequence). CDR3 length: 15 amino acids. Trimming cost V 4 bases and J 4 bases; bases outside gene matches: 7. CDR3 nucleotide sequence: TGTGCCAGCAGCCGACCCCTACTAGCGGGGTACGAGCAGTACTTC. Translating gives CASSRPLLAGYEQYF.

This clonotype came up a few times. A much larger clone differs by one base, so this may be a read error. The chain couples TRBV11-3 to TRBJ2-2, with a possible D match to TRBD1 (6 bases). Germline CDR1 reads SGHNT; CDR2 reads YENEEA. This CDR3 comprises 16 residues. The CDR3 loop is CASRMTGTPNTEELFF. CDR3 sequence (DNA): TGTGCCAGCAGGATGACCGGGACACCGAACACCGAGGAGCTGTTTTTT.

The chain is built from TRBV19 and TRBJ2-3; 7 positions match TRBD1. Trimming cost V 4 bases and J 3 bases; bases outside gene matches: 7. Germline V gene lookup returns CDR1 LNHDA and CDR2 SQIVND (reference sequence). There are 15 residues in the CDR3. The CDR3 DNA reads as TGTGCCAGTAGTAAGACAGGGCCGGGGACAGATACGCAGTATTTT. The encoded protein is CASSKTGPGTDTQYF.

This clonotype was seen many times. The V and J genes are TRBV28 and TRBJ2-5; TRBD2 matches 11 bases. J gave up 3 bases and V 5 bases, and 2 bases lay outside the gene matches. This CDR3 is built from 14 residues. From germline, CDR1 is MDHEN and CDR2 SYDVKM. CDR3 coding DNA: TGTGCCAGCAGTCCACTAGCGGGAGAAGAGACCCAGTACTTC. Its protein is CASSPLAGEETQYF.

The table lists this clonotype with a few counts. This sequence joins TRBV9 and TRBJ1-2; 12 bases line up with TRBD1. The V and J ends lost 2 bases and 7 bases, in that order; junction bases with no gene match: 6. Looked up from germline, CDR1 is SGDLS and CDR2 is YYNGEE. The CDR3 totals 15 residues. The CDR3 coding sequence is TGTGCCAGCAGCGTCAGCCGGGACAGGGGGCTTGGCTACACCTTC. Its translation: CASSVSRDRGLGYTF.

This clonotype has only a few counts. V and J are TRBV20-1 and TRBJ2-1, with a possible D match to TRBD2 (5 bases). With 0 bases removed from V and 13 bases from J, the gap between germline ends came to 13 bases. Germline V gene sequence: CDR1 DFQATT, CDR2 SNEGSKA (reference sequence). There are 12 residues in the CDR3. The CDR3 loop is CSARDLGGLQFF. CDR3 in DNA: TGCAGTGCTAGAGATTTAGGAGGTCTTCAGTTCTTC.

This clonotype was seen a few times. Given a much more abundant clone one base away, this may be a read error. The chain recombines TRBV11-3 with TRBJ2-2; D gene unclear. The CDR3 is 16 amino acids. Trimming removed 5 bases at V and 3 bases at J, with 16 bases between. Germline V gives CDR1 SGHNT, CDR2 YENEEA. The CDR3 DNA sequence: TGTGCCAGCAGCGCCCGTGTGGCCCGGGACACCGGGGAGCTGTTTTTT. Translation gives CASSARVARDTGELFF.

The rearrangement links TRBV9 to TRBJ2-7; D is unclear. Trimming shortened V by 0 bases and J by 6 bases, and 16 bases separated the two germline ends. Germline V CDR1 and CDR2: SGDLS, YYNGEE. There are 15 residues in the CDR3. This CDR3 is CASSVGGSFGVEQYF. CDR3 DNA sequence: TGTGCCAGCAGCGTAGGTGGCTCCTTTGGGGTCGAGCAGTACTTC.

This clonotype has at least ten counts. J is TRBJ2-1 and V is TRBV7-2; D is possibly TRBD1 (5 bases). V lost 1 base, J lost 2 bases, and 12 bases lay in between. This CDR3 is built from 16 residues. Germline V gives CDR1 SGHTA, CDR2 FQGNSA. The CDR3 is CASSLGGREPYNEQFF. CDR3 DNA sequence: TGTGCCAGCAGCTTAGGAGGCAGGGAACCCTACAATGAGCAGTTCTTC.

In this sample, this clonotype turned up many times. V usage is TRBV7-8 and J usage is TRBJ2-1; 10 positions agree with TRBD2. V gave up 2 bases and J gave up 8 bases; unmatched junction bases: 9. The CDR3 is made up of 16 amino acids. Germline V gene data show CDR1 as SGHVS and CDR2 as FQNEAQ. The DNA for the CDR3 is TGTGCCAGCAGCTTATATGCTAGCGGGAGTTTTGATGAGCAGTTCTTC. It yields the protein CASSLYASGSFDEQFF.

Many counts were recorded for this clonotype. This chain links TRBV29-1 with TRBJ2-5; the D gene is possibly TRBD1 (6 bases). Per germline, CDR1 SQVTM and CDR2 ANQGSEA. V shed 5 bases and J shed 5 bases, with 9 bases lying between them. This CDR3 region has 11 residues. The CDR3 loop is CSVLGAETQYF. CDR3 DNA sequence: TGCAGCGTTTTGGGGGCTGAGACCCAGTACTTC.

This clonotype was counted once. This may be a read error, as it is one base from a much larger clone. V and J are TRBV6-2 or TRBV6-3 and TRBJ1-6, with D hard to call. Trimming left V 6 bases short and J 7 bases short, with 10 bases between. The length of the CDR3 is 13 residues. Germline V gives CDR1 MNHEY, CDR2 SVGEGT. CDR3 DNA: TGTGCCAGCAGATTCGGCCCCAATTCACCCCTCCACTTT. As protein: CASRFGPNSPLHF.